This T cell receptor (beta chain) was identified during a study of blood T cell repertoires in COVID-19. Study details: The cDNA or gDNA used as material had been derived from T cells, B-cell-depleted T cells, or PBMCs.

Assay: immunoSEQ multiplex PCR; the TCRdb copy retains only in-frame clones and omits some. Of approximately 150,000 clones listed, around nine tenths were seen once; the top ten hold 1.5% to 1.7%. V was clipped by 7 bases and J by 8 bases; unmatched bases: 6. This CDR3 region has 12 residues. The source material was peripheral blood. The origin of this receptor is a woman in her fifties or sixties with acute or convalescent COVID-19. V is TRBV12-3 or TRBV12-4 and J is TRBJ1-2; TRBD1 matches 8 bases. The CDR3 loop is CASTSRQGGYTF. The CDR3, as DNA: TGTGCCAGCACCTCACGACAGGGGGGCTACACCTTC.